This T cell receptor (beta chain) emerged from a study of shared clonotypes between healthy human individuals. Study conclusions and caveats: Between a few donors, naive CD4 clonotypes were shared at a level of approximately 5%. What rarefaction showed was incomplete sorted-subset sequencing despite large depth. Shared clonotypes across all four donors exceeded non-shared ones in generation probability.

This clone has a count of ten or more. Its specificity is unknown. The germline V gene has CDR1 PRHDT and CDR2 FYEKMQ (reference sequence). The CDR3 extends over 14 amino acids. Trimming took off 8 bases at V and 3 bases at J, with 13 bases between the two ends. The authors' processing: Junction-only sequences without quality scores were provided by ImmunoSEQ, so filtering was different. Using immunoSEQ multiplex PCR, the repertoire was profiled, and TCRdb retains in-frame clones only, with some absent. Clonal size and the V and J genes are those of that table, whereas D and trimming came from the DNA. The sample holds over a million clones, 75% to 85% seen once.

The rearrangement links TRBV13 to TRBJ2-2; possibly TRBD1 for D (6 bases). What was sequenced was memory CD4+ T cells from PBMCs. The subset was: CD45RA-negative fraction. This TCR came from a man aged 18 to 29 in good health. Some clones in this sample may be carry-over from other donors' samples. CDR3 nucleotides: TGTGCCAGCCAGCCGAGGGGGTACACCGGGGAGCTGTTTTTT. Protein product: CASQPRGYTGELFF.